This T cell receptor beta chain was retrieved from a study of identical twins (dated by TCRdb to 2016 to 2018). General notes on the study: To test whether fetal clonotypes persist, the study used deep sequencing on TCR alpha and beta repertoires from monozygotic twins, unrelated adults of various ages, and cord blood. To rule out contamination, replicate twin experiments were performed at different times with different library preparation protocols. Here is what the overall study found, with its caveats: Because the same donors could not be followed over many years, the conclusions relied on cross-sectional statistical analysis. Excess twin sharing in beta out-of-frame sequences was weaker because fewer shared sequences lowered the signal-to-noise ratio. Invariant T cells such as MAIT and iNKT could partly confound zero-insertion analyses, though diverse VJ usage argued against this for most clonotypes. In monozygotic twins, recombination models systematically underestimated out-of-frame TCR alpha sharing, but the models matched the sharing seen between unrelated individuals. Compared with coincidental sharing between unrelated individuals, an excess of low generation-probability sequences was observed among out-of-frame TCR alpha sequences shared between twins. Fewer insertions were carried by abundant cord blood beta clonotypes, a similar but weaker trend appeared in young adult naive repertoires, and no such trend appeared in memory repertoires.

About this clonotype itself: Its antigen target is currently unknown. Base qualities are missing; no much larger clone stands one base away.

The germline ends are 10 bases apart after V is trimmed by 1 base and J by 0 bases. Inclusive of the bounding cysteine and phenylalanine, the CDR3 is 16 residues long. Of all the DNA, just the CDR3 is kept, 48 bases in frame from base 1. In the germline V gene (reference sequence), CDR1 corresponds to SEHNR and CDR2 to FQNEAQ. Library preparation employed 5' RACE. Data came from an Illumina HiSeq 2000. A universal primer binding site was introduced by template switching, and a unique molecular identifier was present in the final cDNA, enabling accurate counting of TCR cDNA molecules. First-strand cDNA for TCR alpha and beta chains was synthesized from specific primers in the conserved constant-segment region. To control for contamination, each cDNA library was double barcoded with a SMART-Mk sample barcode plus Illumina barcodes. Two successive PCR steps introduced TruSeq adapter sequences along with Illumina sample barcodes. TCR alpha and beta cDNA libraries were sequenced on the Illumina HiSeq platform with custom primers. The authors processed their data as follows. Raw reads were processed with MiGEC to extract unique molecular identifiers, and MiXCR was used to determine CDR3 positions. Recombination models were inferred per individual with the repgenHMM and IGoR tools using an EM algorithm. The analysis of shared clonotypes was done with the tcR package in R, with sharing normalized by the product of cloneset sizes. To study raw recombination free of thymic and clonal selection effects, out-of-frame nonproductive sequences were analyzed. TCRdb ran its own pipeline on the public reads, namely fastp trimming at Q25 and MiXCR clone calling, and kept in-frame beta chains. Under each unique CDR3 protein, matching rows form one entry showing the most common genes and DNA. V and J calls and clone size were set by TCRdb, not the authors. This sample holds some 710,000 distinct CDR3 sequences; approximately 6.1% were observed only once. Of the sample, under 2% is held by the ten largest clones.

Only healthy Caucasian donors were included. Three unrelated non-twin adults were additionally sequenced: a male aged 18 to 30, a male aged 50 to 60 and a female aged 50 to 60. Miltenyi CD45RO+ enrichment and human naive T-cell isolation kits were used to isolate memory (CD45RO+) and naive T cells from PBMC. The chain was built from TRBV7-9 and TRBJ1-5; a weak D assignment points to TRBD1 (5 bases agree). The sequence was collected from a young man in good health. Specimen: naive T cells sorted from blood. The meaning of the sample's cell subset or site label: cells isolated with a human naive T-cell isolation kit. In nucleotides, the sequence is TGTGCCAGCAGCTTAGGGGGGGGGTTTAGCAATCAGCCCCAGCATTTT. Its translation reads: CASSLGGGFSNQPQHF.